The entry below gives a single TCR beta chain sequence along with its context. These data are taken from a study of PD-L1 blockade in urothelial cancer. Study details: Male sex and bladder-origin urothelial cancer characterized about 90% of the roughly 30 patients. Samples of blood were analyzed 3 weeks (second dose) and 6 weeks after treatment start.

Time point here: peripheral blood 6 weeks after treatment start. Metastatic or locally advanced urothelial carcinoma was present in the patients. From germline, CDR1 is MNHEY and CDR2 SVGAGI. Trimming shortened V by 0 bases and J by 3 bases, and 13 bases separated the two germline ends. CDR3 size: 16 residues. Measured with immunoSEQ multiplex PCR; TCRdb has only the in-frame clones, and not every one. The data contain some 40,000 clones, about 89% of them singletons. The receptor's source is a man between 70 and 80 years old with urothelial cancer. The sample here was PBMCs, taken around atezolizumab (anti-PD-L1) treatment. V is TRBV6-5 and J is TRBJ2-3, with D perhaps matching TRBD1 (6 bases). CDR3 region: CASSYSSRGVTDTQYF. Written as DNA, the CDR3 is TGTGCCAGCAGTTACTCAAGCAGGGGTGTGACAGATACGCAGTATTTT.